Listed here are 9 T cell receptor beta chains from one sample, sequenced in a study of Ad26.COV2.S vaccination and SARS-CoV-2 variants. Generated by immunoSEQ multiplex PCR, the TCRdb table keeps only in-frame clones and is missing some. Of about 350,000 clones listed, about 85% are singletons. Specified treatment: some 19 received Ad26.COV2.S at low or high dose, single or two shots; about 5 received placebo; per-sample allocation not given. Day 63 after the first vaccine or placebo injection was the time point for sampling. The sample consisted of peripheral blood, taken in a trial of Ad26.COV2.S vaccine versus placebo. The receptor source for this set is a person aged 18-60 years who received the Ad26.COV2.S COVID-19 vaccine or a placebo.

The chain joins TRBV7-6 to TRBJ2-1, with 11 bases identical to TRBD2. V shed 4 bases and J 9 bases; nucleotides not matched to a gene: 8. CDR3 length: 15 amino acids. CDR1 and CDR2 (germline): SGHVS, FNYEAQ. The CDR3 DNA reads TGTGCCAGCAGCTACTTTAGCGGGGGGGCGGGTGAGCAGTTCTTC. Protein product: CASSYFSGGAGEQFF.

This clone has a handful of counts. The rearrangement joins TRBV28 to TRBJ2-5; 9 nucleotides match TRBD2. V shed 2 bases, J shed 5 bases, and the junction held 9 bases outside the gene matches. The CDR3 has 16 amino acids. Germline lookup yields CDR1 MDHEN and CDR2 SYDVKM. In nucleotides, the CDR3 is TGTGCCAGCAGTTTACCGGGTAGCGGGAGACTGGAGACCCAGTACTTC. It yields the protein CASSLPGSGRLETQYF.

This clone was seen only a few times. CDR3 sequence (DNA): TGTGCCAGCAGTGGAGGGGGGACCTATGGCTACACCTTC. Translated, it gives CASSGGGTYGYTF. This chain uses TRBV28 with TRBJ1-2; a possible D gene is TRBD1 (6 bases). The V end lost 5 bases, the J end lost 4 bases, and 11 bases lay between the germline ends. The CDR3 runs 13 residues. Germline CDR1 is MDHEN and CDR2 is SYDVKM.

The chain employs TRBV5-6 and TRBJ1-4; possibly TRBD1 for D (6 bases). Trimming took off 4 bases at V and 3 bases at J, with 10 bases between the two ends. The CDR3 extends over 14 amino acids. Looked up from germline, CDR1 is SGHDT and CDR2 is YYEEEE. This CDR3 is CASSAGAPNEKLFF. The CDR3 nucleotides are TGTGCCAGCAGCGCGGGGGCACCTAATGAAAAACTGTTTTTT. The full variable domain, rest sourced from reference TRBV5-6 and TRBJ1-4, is DAGVTQSPTHLIKTRGQQVTLRCSPKSGHDTVSWYQQALGQGPQFIFQYYEEEERQRGNFPDRFSGHQFPNYSSELNVNALLLGDSALYLCASSAGAPNEKLFFGSGTQLSVL.

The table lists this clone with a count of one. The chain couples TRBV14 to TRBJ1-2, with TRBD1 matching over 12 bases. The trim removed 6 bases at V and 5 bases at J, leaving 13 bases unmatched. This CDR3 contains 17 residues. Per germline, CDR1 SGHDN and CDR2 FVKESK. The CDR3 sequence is CASRPAGQGAVGYGYTF. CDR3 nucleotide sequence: TGTGCCAGCAGACCAGCGGGACAGGGGGCGGTTGGATATGGCTACACCTTC.

The CDR3 region has the DNA TGTGCCAGCAGTTATCAGAGAACCTACGAGCAGTACTTC. As protein: CASSYQRTYEQYF. The rearrangement uses TRBV6-5 and TRBJ2-7; D not resolved. Germline V gene sequence: CDR1 MNHEY, CDR2 SVGAGI. This CDR3 is 13 amino acids long. V lost 3 bases and J 2 bases, leaving 8 bases between the germline ends.

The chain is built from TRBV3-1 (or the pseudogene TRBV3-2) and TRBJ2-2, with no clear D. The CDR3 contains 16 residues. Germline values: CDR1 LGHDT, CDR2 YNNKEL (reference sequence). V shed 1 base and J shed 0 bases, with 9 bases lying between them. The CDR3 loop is CASSQVLISNTGELFF. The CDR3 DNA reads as TGTGCCAGCAGCCAAGTGCTCATATCGAACACCGGGGAGCTGTTTTTT.

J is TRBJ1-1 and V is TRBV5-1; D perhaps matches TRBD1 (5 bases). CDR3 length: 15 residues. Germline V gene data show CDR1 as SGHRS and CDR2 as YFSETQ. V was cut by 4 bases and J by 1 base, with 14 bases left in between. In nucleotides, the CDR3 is TGCGCCAGCAGCCTACTGGGACCCTCGAACACTGAAGCTTTCTTT. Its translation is CASSLLGPSNTEAFF.

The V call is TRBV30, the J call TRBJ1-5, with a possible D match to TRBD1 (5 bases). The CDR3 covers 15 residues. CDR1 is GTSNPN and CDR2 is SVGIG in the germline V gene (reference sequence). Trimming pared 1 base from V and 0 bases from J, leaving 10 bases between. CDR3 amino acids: CAWSGTPYSNQPQHF. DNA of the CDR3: TGTGCCTGGAGTGGGACACCGTATAGCAATCAGCCCCAGCATTTT.